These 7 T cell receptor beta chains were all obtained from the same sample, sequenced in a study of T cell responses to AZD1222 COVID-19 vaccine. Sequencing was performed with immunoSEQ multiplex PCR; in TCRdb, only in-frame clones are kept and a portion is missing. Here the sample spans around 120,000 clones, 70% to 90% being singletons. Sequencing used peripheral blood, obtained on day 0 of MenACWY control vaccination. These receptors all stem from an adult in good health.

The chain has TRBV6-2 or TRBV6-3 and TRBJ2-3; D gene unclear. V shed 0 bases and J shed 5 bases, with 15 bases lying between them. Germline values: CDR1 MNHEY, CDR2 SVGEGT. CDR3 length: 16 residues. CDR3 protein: CASSYSTSSLGDTQYF. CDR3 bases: TGTGCCAGCAGTTACTCGACATCTTCCCTGGGAGATACGCAGTATTTT.

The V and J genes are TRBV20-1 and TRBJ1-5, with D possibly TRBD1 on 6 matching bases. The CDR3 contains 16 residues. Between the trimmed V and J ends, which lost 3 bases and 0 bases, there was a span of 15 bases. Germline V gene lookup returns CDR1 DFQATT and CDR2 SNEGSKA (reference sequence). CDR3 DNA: TGCAGTGCTAGTGGCACCAGGGGTTTTAGCAATCAGCCCCAGCATTTT. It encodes CSASGTRGFSNQPQHF.

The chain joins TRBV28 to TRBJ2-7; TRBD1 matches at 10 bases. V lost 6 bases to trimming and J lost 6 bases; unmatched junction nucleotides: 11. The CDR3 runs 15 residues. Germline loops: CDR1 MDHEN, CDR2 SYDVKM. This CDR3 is CASSRPGTGDGEQYF. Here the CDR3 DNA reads TGTGCCAGCAGCCGCCCCGGGACAGGGGACGGCGAGCAGTACTTC.

The CDR3 DNA reads TGTGCCAGCAGTGCACCGATAGAGGGCTACACTGAAGCTTTCTTT. It translates to CASSAPIEGYTEAFF. V and J are TRBV25-1 and TRBJ1-1; D not certain. The V and J ends lost 4 bases and 3 bases respectively, with 15 bases between them. Germline values: CDR1 MGHDK, CDR2 SYGVNS. There are 15 residues in the CDR3.

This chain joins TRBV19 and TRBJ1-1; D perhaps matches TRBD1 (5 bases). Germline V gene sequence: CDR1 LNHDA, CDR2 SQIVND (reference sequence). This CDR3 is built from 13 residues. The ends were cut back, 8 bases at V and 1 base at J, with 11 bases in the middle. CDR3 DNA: TGTGCCAGTCATACAAGGGGGAACACTGAAGCTTTCTTT. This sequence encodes CASHTRGNTEAFF.

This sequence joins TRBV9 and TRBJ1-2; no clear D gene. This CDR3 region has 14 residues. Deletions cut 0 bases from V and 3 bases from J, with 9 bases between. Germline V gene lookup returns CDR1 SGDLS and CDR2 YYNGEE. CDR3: CASSVGTEDYGYTF. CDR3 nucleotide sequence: TGTGCCAGCAGCGTAGGGACGGAGGACTATGGCTACACCTTC. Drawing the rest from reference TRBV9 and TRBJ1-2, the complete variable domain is DSGVTQTPKHLITATGQRVTLRCSPRSGDLSVYWYQQSLDQGLQFLIQYYNGEERAKGNILERFSAQQFPDLHSELNLSSLELGDSALYFCASSVGTEDYGYTFGSGTRLTVV.

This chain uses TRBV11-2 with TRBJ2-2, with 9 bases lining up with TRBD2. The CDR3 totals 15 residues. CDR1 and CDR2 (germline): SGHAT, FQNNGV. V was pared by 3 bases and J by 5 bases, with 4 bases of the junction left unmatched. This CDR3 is CASSFGGGVTGELFF. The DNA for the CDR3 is TGTGCCAGCAGCTTCGGCGGGGGGGTGACCGGGGAGCTGTTTTTT.